This T cell receptor (beta chain) was sequenced in a study of shared T cell receptors in the human thymus. The V and J ends lost 3 bases and 9 bases respectively, with 12 bases between them. Looked up from germline, CDR1 is GTSNPN and CDR2 is SVGIG (reference sequence). This CDR3 has 13 amino acids. Profiled with immunoSEQ multiplex PCR; TCRdb holds only in-frame clones, not every one. The table lists approximately 400,000 clones, 95% of them singletons. The sample was thymocytes. This chain connects TRBV30 to TRBJ1-6, with D uncertain. The clonotype comes from a human donor. CDR3 sequence (DNA): TGTGCCTGGAGACGGACCCCGGGTTCACCCCTCCACTTT. Translation: CAWRRTPGSPLHF.